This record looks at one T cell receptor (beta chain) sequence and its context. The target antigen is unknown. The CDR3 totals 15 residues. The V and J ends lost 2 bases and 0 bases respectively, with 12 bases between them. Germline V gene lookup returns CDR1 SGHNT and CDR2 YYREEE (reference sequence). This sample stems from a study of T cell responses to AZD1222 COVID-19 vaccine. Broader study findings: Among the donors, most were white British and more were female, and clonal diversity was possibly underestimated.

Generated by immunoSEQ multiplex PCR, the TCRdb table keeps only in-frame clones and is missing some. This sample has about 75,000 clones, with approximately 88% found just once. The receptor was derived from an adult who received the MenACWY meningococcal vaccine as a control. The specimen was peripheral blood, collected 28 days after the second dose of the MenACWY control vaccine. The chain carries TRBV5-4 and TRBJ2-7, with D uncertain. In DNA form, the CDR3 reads TGTGCCAGCAGCTTAGAAGGACCACGCTCCTACGAGCAGTACTTC. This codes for CASSLEGPRSYEQYF.